One and the same sample provided the 7 T cell receptor beta chains below, sequenced in a study of blood T cell repertoires in COVID-19. The data were produced by immunoSEQ multiplex PCR, yet TCRdb's version contains in-frame clones alone and is incomplete. The table lists fewer than 500,000 clones, 81% of them singletons. Material: peripheral blood. The receptors come from a human donor with acute or convalescent COVID-19. The donor label of this sample is uncertain.

There are a few counts of this clone. This chain connects TRBV7-9 to TRBJ1-2; 7 positions agree with TRBD1. Germline CDR1 is SEHNR and CDR2 is FQNEAQ (reference sequence). The CDR3 spans 13 residues. The V segment lost 5 bases and the J segment 5 bases; nucleotides outside the gene matches: 5. In DNA form, the CDR3 reads TGTGCCAGCAGCCCAGGGGGTTATTATGGCTACACCTTC. Residues: CASSPGGYYGYTF.

The chain combines TRBV13 with TRBJ1-3; no clear D. Looked up from germline, CDR1 is PRHDT and CDR2 is FYEKMQ (reference sequence). V was shortened by 8 bases and J by 2 bases, with 13 bases between the two germline ends. This CDR3 has 14 residues. The CDR3 DNA reads TGTGCCAGCGCCTTCCGGACTCCTGGAAACACCATATATTTT. Protein sequence: CASAFRTPGNTIYF.

V and J are TRBV19 and TRBJ2-3, with D possibly matching TRBD2 (6 bases). The germline gives CDR1 LNHDA, CDR2 SQIVND (reference sequence). Trimming left V 6 bases short and J 2 bases short, with 15 bases between. The CDR3 covers 15 residues. CDR3 DNA sequence: TGTGCCAGTAGATCCCGGGACTCCCACACAGATACGCAGTATTTT. Translating it yields CASRSRDSHTDTQYF.

This CDR3 is CASSSNREYEQYF. The CDR3 DNA follows: TGTGCCAGCAGCTCAAACAGGGAGTACGAGCAGTACTTC. The chain joins TRBV5-4 to TRBJ2-7; TRBD1 is a possible D gene (6 bases). Germline V gene data show CDR1 as SGHNT and CDR2 as YYREEE (reference sequence). The V gene lost 3 bases and the J gene lost 4 bases, with 11 bases spanning the gap. The CDR3 is 13 amino acids.

The chain carries TRBV14 and TRBJ1-2; TRBD1 matches 11 bases. This CDR3 has 15 amino acids. Germline CDR1 is SGHDN and CDR2 is FVKESK. J lost 2 bases, V lost 5 bases, and 4 bases had no gene match. For the CDR3, the DNA is TGTGCCAGCAGCGACCGGGACAGGGGGAACTATGGCTACACCTTC. This codes for CASSDRDRGNYGYTF.

This clone was seen a handful of times. The chain is built from TRBV5-1 and TRBJ2-6; D ambiguous. V was trimmed by 0 bases and J by 0 bases, leaving 13 bases between them. The CDR3 has 18 residues. Germline V gene data show CDR1 as SGHRS and CDR2 as YFSETQ. The CDR3 loop is CASSLAPSPSSGANVLTF. CDR3 sequence (DNA): TGCGCCAGCAGCTTGGCGCCGAGCCCGAGCTCTGGGGCCAACGTCCTGACTTTC.

The V and J genes are TRBV27 and TRBJ1-2, with 7 bases matching TRBD1. This CDR3 spans 15 amino acids. Germline lookup yields CDR1 MNHEY and CDR2 SMNVEV (reference sequence). J was trimmed by 2 bases and V by 3 bases; bases with no gene match: 6. CDR3 sequence reads: CASSLTGNTNYGYTF. The CDR3 DNA follows: TGTGCCAGCAGTTTGACAGGGAATACGAACTATGGCTACACCTTC.